A selection of T cell receptor beta chains follows, all from one sample in a study of response to subunit inactivated influenza vaccine. TCRdb itself ran the RT-PCR reads through MiXCR, one entry per CDR3 protein. Altogether 530,000 or so distinct CDR3 sequences are present, about 12% being singletons, with the ten largest covering about 9.4%. This material consisted of PBMCs from blood, taken on the day of vaccination. These receptors were obtained from a man aged 45-60 years who received an inactivated influenza vaccine. The CDR3 runs from the conserved cysteine through the conserved F or W. The D gene is left open where the match is weak. Size is omitted from some rows. Given values are once, few, many or a class for expanded clones.

j_gene,d_gene,v_gene,abundance,CDR3nt,CDR3aa
TRBJ2-1,.,TRBV5-5,.,TGTGCCAGCAGCGAGGACTCTTACAATGAGCAGTTCTTC,CASSEDSYNEQFF
TRBJ1-4,TRBD1,TRBV9,.,TGTGCCAGCAGCGCCTGGGACAGCGAAACTAATGAAAAACTGTTTTTT,CASSAWDSETNEKLFF
TRBJ2-7,TRBD1,TRBV7-8,.,TGTGCCAGCAGCTTAATCGCCGGGACAGGGGAGCAGTACTTC,CASSLIAGTGEQYF
TRBJ2-5,.,TRBV5-6,few,TGTGCCAGCAGCACCCCTTCAGCGTACCAAGAGACCCAGTACTTC,CASSTPSAYQETQYF
TRBJ2-4,.,TRBV7-2,many,TGTGCCAGCAGCGCGGGGACTGGATCACGGTACTTC,CASSAGTGSRYF
TRBJ2-5,.,TRBV9,.,TGTGCCAGCAGCATCGTAGATCTTGAGACGTCTAAGATGGAGACCCAGTACTTC,CASSIVDLETSKMETQYF
TRBJ2-3,TRBD2,TRBV7-6,.,TGTGCCAGCAGTTCGACGGGGGGGCGGTTGATAGATACGCAGTATTTT,CASSSTGGRLIDTQYF
TRBJ2-1,TRBD2,TRBV20-1,.,TGCAGTCCACTAGCGGGGATCAACAATGAGCAGTTCTTC,CSPLAGINNEQFF
TRBJ2-3,.,TRBV11-2,.,TGTGCCAGCAGCTTTAGCCTCGGGACCCAGAAGCGAGATACGCAGTATTTT,CASSFSLGTQKRDTQYF
TRBJ2-2,.,TRBV6-1,few,TGTGCCAGCAGGTTGGGAGGATTCAACACCGGGGAGCTGTTTTTT,CASRLGGFNTGELFF
TRBJ2-7,.,TRBV4-3,few,TGCGCCAGCAGCCAACGTCTTCGGGCACAGGCGACAAACGAGCAGTACTTC,CASSQRLRAQATNEQYF
TRBJ2-5,.,TRBV2,few,TGTGCCAGCAGTGAAGTGATGGGAGAGACCCAGTACTTC,CASSEVMGETQYF
TRBJ2-1,.,TRBV5-6,few,TGTGCCAGCAGCTTGGACCTTGCGCGGAGTGAGCAGTTCTTC,CASSLDLARSEQFF
TRBJ2-5,.,TRBV6-5,few,TGTGCCAGCAGTTATTCAGGGGGGAAGGAGACCCAGTACTTC,CASSYSGGKETQYF
TRBJ2-7,.,TRBV12-3/TRBV12-4,many,TGTGCCAGCAGTTTTGGGACATACTACGAGCAGTACTTC,CASSFGTYYEQYF
TRBJ1-2,.,TRBV29-1,many,TGCAGCGGCAGCTCCGGGACCCGGGATGGCTACACCTTC,CSGSSGTRDGYTF
TRBJ2-4,.,TRBV6-2/TRBV6-3,.,TGTGCCAGCACCCCGGGGTTTGGGGACATTCAGTACTTC,CASTPGFGDIQYF
TRBJ2-2,.,TRBV12-3/TRBV12-4,.,TGTGCCAGCAGTTTTGACTCAACGAACACCGGGGAGCTGTTTTTT,CASSFDSTNTGELFF
TRBJ2-3,TRBD1,TRBV3-1,many,TGTGCCAGCAGCCTAAGGACAGGGAGGTTGACAGATACGCAGTATTTT,CASSLRTGRLTDTQYF
TRBJ2-5,.,TRBV7-9,.,TGTGCCAGCAGCTTCGGAGGGCTGGAGACCCAGTACTTC,CASSFGGLETQYF
TRBJ2-7,TRBD2,TRBV15,.,TGTGCCACCAGCAGAGGCCCACCTCGGACTAGCGGCTACGAGCAGTACTTC,CATSRGPPRTSGYEQYF
TRBJ2-6,.,TRBV7-6,few,TGTGCCAGCAGCTTAGAAGGGAGTTCCATCGGGGCCAACGTCCTGACTTTC,CASSLEGSSIGANVLTF
TRBJ1-3,TRBD1,TRBV20-1,.,TGCAGTATTCTGGGACAGGGGGGAAACACCATATATTTT,CSILGQGGNTIYF
TRBJ1-6,TRBD1,TRBV4-3,.,TGCGCCAGCAGCCAAATAATGACAGGGACTTCACCCCTCCACTTT,CASSQIMTGTSPLHF
TRBJ2-5,.,TRBV14,.,TGTGCCAGCAGCCCACGGGCTGGGGGAGAGACCCAGTACTTC,CASSPRAGGETQYF
TRBJ2-7,.,TRBV14,.,TGTGCCAGCAGCCAAGCGGCAGGGCACGACCCCTACGAGCAGTACTTC,CASSQAAGHDPYEQYF
TRBJ2-7,.,TRBV10-3,.,TGTGCCATCAGTGGGGATGCCCACGACCTCTACGAGCAGTACTTC,CAISGDAHDLYEQYF
TRBJ1-1,.,TRBV30,.,TGTGCCTGGAGTGTACGTAGGTCAGGGCAAACCTTGAACACTGAAGCTTTCTTT,CAWSVRRSGQTLNTEAFF
TRBJ2-5,TRBD1,TRBV20-1,.,TGCAGTGCGGAGGGGGACAGGGGGCACCAAGAGACCCAGTACTTC,CSAEGDRGHQETQYF
TRBJ1-5,.,TRBV5-1,.,TGCGCCAGCAGCTTGGAGGGGGTAAAGCAGCCCCAGCATTTT,CASSLEGVKQPQHF
TRBJ1-4,.,TRBV12-3/TRBV12-4,.,TGTGCCAGCAGCCTCAGTCGGGGTTTAGGGTCTTTTGAAAAACTGTTTTTT,CASSLSRGLGSFEKLFF
TRBJ2-1,.,TRBV9,.,TGTGCCAGCAGCGTAGAGAGTAATCGTGAGCAGTTCTTC,CASSVESNREQFF
TRBJ2-1,TRBD1,TRBV27,few,TGTGCCAGCAAAGGCCAGGGGGCGAGGTACAATGAGCAGTTCTTC,CASKGQGARYNEQFF
TRBJ1-6,.,TRBV3-1,.,TGTGCCAGCAGCCGGCTACAGCTTTCACCCCTCCACTTT,CASSRLQLSPLHF
TRBJ1-2,.,TRBV20-1,.,TGCAGTGCCTCGAAGGCCACTAACTATGGCTACACCTTC,CSASKATNYGYTF
TRBJ1-6,TRBD1,TRBV20-1,few,TGCAGTGCTCCAATCAGACAGGGGGATAATTCACCCCTCCACTTT,CSAPIRQGDNSPLHF
TRBJ2-1,TRBD2,TRBV12-3/TRBV12-4,few,TGTGCCAGCAGTTTTTGGACGCGGACTAGCGTCAATGAGCAGTTCTTC,CASSFWTRTSVNEQFF
TRBJ2-2,TRBD2,TRBV20-1,.,TGCAGTGCGCTCCCGGGACTAACCAACACCGGGGAGCTGTTTTTT,CSALPGLTNTGELFF
TRBJ1-4,TRBD1,TRBV4-3,few,TGCGCCAGCAGCCAACATGGCCGGGACAGTAATGAAAAACTGTTTTTT,CASSQHGRDSNEKLFF
TRBJ2-1,.,TRBV29-1,few,TGCAGCGTTGAAGATCAGGGGGGAGGGAATGAGCAGTTCTTC,CSVEDQGGGNEQFF
TRBJ2-5,TRBD2,TRBV6-1,few,TGTGCCAGCAGCCGGACTAGCGGGGGATGGGCTTCGGAGACCCAGTACTTC,CASSRTSGGWASETQYF
TRBJ2-3,TRBD2,TRBV5-1,few,TGCGCCAGCAGCTACAGAGCGGGGGAATCAGATACGCAGTATTTT,CASSYRAGESDTQYF
TRBJ2-1,.,TRBV6-2/TRBV6-3,.,TGTGCCAGCGCAAGGGGCAGGGGTGAGCAGTTCTTC,CASARGRGEQFF
TRBJ2-7,.,TRBV7-9,few,TGTGCCAGTACGACGGAAAGCTCCTACGAGCAGTACTTC,CASTTESSYEQYF
TRBJ2-5,.,TRBV4-1,.,TGCGCCAGCACCCCCTCGGCAGGGACGGTCCAAGAGACCCAGTACTTC,CASTPSAGTVQETQYF
TRBJ1-6,TRBD1,TRBV12-3/TRBV12-4,few,TGTGCCAGCAGGGACAGGGGCCATAATTCACCCCTCCACTTT,CASRDRGHNSPLHF
TRBJ2-1,TRBD2,TRBV7-2,.,TGTGCCAGCAGCCTTAGCGGGTCTCCCTACAATGAGCAGTTCTTC,CASSLSGSPYNEQFF
TRBJ2-3,.,TRBV20-1,.,TGCAGTGCTAGGTATATTGGCAGCACAGATACGCAGTATTTT,CSARYIGSTDTQYF
TRBJ2-6,.,TRBV20-1,.,TGCAGTGCATCACGGGGAAGCTCTGGGGCCAACGTCCTGACTTTC,CSASRGSSGANVLTF
TRBJ2-7,.,TRBV12-3/TRBV12-4,.,TGTGCCAGCAGGACGGGGGTCGAGCAGTACTTC,CASRTGVEQYF